The 15 T cell receptor beta chains below come from one sample, sequenced in a study of blood T cell repertoires in COVID-19 (dated by TCRdb to about 2020). The library relied on the immunoSEQ multiplex PCR assay. Imported from immuneACCESS, the table was reduced by TCRdb to in-frame sequences with V and J called. These copies leave out some clones; in studies compared against another copy, an unresolved V gene accounts for under half, and the cause of the remainder is not known. This sample comprises about 210,000 clones, 80% to 90% of them detected only once. In total, the top ten clones hold roughly 1.2% of the sample. The sequencing input was PBMCs or T cells enriched from blood (not recorded which). The source is a man aged 30 to 45 who had recovered from COVID-19.

V is TRBV7-2 and J is TRBJ2-5; tentatively, D is TRBD1 (6 bases). CDR3 size: 15 residues. Germline CDR1 is SGHTA and CDR2 is FQGNSA. The germline V and J ends were trimmed by 6 bases and 5 bases, with 19 bases remaining between them. As DNA, the CDR3 is TGTGCCAGCAGTACCAGGGGTGGTTATTACGAGACCCAGTACTTC. Translation: CASSTRGGYYETQYF. The entire variable domain, with the rest obtained from reference TRBV7-2 and TRBJ2-5, is as follows: GAGVSQSPSNKVTEKGKDVELRCDPISGHTALYWYRQSLGQGLEFLIYFQGNSAPDKSGLPSDRFSAERTGGSVSTLTIQRTQQEDSAVYLCASSTRGGYYETQYFGPGTRLLVL.

The chain employs TRBV13 and TRBJ1-6, with TRBD1 matching 9 bases. CDR1 PRHDT and CDR2 FYEKMQ come from the germline V gene (reference sequence). This CDR3 has 18 residues. Germline trimming cut 4 bases from V and 9 bases from J; bases unmatched to any gene: 16. CDR3 nucleotide sequence: TGTGCCAGCAGCTCAAGTCCCGGGACAGGGTTTGAAGGTTCACCCCTCCACTTT. The encoded protein is CASSSSPGTGFEGSPLHF.

The chain combines TRBV12-3 or TRBV12-4 with TRBJ1-4; the D gene is possibly TRBD1 (6 bases). V was trimmed by 7 bases and J by 17 bases, leaving 14 bases between them. The CDR3 extends over 10 amino acids. CDR3: CASTLDRFFF. The CDR3, as DNA: TGTGCCAGCACCCTTGACAGGTTCTTTTTT.

The CDR3 region is CSVVSRSGNTIYF. The CDR3 coding sequence is TGCAGCGTTGTTTCCCGCTCTGGAAACACCATATATTTT. The genes are TRBV29-1 and TRBJ1-3; D unclear. CDR1 SQVTM and CDR2 ANQGSEA come from the germline V gene. V lost 4 bases and J lost 0, with 7 bases in between. The CDR3 runs to 13 residues.

This clone was seen just once. V and J are TRBV28 and TRBJ2-7; 13 positions agree with TRBD2. Per the germline V gene, CDR1 is MDHEN and CDR2 is SYDVKM. The trim removed 9 bases at V and 6 bases at J, leaving 11 bases unmatched. This CDR3 contains 15 residues. The CDR3 DNA sequence: TGTGCCAGTACCGGGACTAGCGGGATTCGAGGCGAGCAGTACTTC. Its protein product is CASTGTSGIRGEQYF.

J is TRBJ2-5 and V is TRBV11-1, with TRBD2 matching 7 bases. Germline CDR1 is SGHAT and CDR2 is FQDESV (reference sequence). Losses at the gene ends were 4 bases for V and 4 bases for J; bases not matched to a gene: 9. The CDR3 runs 15 residues. CDR3 bases: TGTGCCAGCAGCTCCCAAGCGGGACGCAGAGAGACCCAGTACTTC. Translating it yields CASSSQAGRRETQYF.

This chain joins TRBV4-3 and TRBJ1-1; D unclear. V shed 3 bases and J shed 0 bases, with 8 bases lying between them. Germline assignment: CDR1 LGHNA and CDR2 YSLEER. The CDR3 extends over 14 amino acids. The CDR3 DNA is TGCGCCAGCAGCCAGGCCATGCTGAACACTGAAGCTTTCTTT. It codes for CASSQAMLNTEAFF.

Note on this clone: The same CDR3 also results from other DNA sequences found in this sample. This sequence joins TRBV5-1 and TRBJ1-1, with D unresolved. Germline CDR1 and CDR2: SGHRS and YFSETQ. Trimming stripped 0 bases from V and 1 base from J, with 4 bases between. The CDR3 runs to 13 residues. CDR3 region: CASSLGGNTEAFF. The CDR3 DNA reads as TGCGCCAGCAGCTTGGGAGGGAACACTGAAGCTTTCTTT.

The V gene is TRBV6-2 or TRBV6-3, the J gene TRBJ2-1; 11 bases match TRBD2. The CDR3 is 14 amino acids. The ends lost 4 bases at V and 9 bases at J; junction bases unmatched: 5. CDR1 is MNHEY, CDR2 SVGEGT, per germline. CDR3 loop: CASSSLAGVSEQFF. The DNA for the CDR3 is TGTGCCAGCAGTTCACTAGCGGGAGTTAGTGAGCAGTTCTTC.

V and J are TRBV10-3 and TRBJ1-1, with TRBD1 matching over 9 bases. The germline CDR1 and CDR2 sequences are ENHRY and SYGVKD. This CDR3 spans 12 amino acids. The junction had 6 bases not matched to a gene; V was cut back by 10 bases and J by 6 bases. CDR3: CASKGQGSEAFF. In DNA, the CDR3 is TGTGCCAGTAAGGGACAGGGCTCTGAAGCTTTCTTT.

The gene calls are TRBV4-3 and TRBJ1-3, with TRBD2 matching 11 bases. The J call may be faulty, since TRBJ2-2 better matches the DNA end. Per the germline V gene, CDR1 is LGHNA and CDR2 is YSLEER. The CDR3 has 16 amino acids. The CDR3 sequence: CASSPSGGLYTGELFF. CDR3 DNA sequence: TGCGCCAGCAGCCCTAGCGGGGGGCTGTACACCGGGGAGCTGTTTTTT.

This clone has a single count. The chain combines TRBV19 with TRBJ1-2, with 7 bases that match TRBD1. J was trimmed by 1 base and V by 6 bases; bases with no gene match: 17. This CDR3 is 18 amino acids long. The germline V gene encodes CDR1 LNHDA and CDR2 SQIVND (reference sequence). The CDR3 bases are TGTGCCAGTAGGACCCACTCCGCCGGGACAGCTTATAACTATGGCTACACCTTC. Translating it yields CASRTHSAGTAYNYGYTF.

The chain links TRBV24-1 to TRBJ2-2; a weak D match, TRBD2 (5 bases). V was clipped by 9 bases and J by 3 bases, with 13 bases between them. The CDR3 extends over 14 amino acids. The germline V gene has CDR1 KGHDR and CDR2 SFDVKD. The CDR3 reads CATRSSGYTGELFF. The CDR3 DNA sequence: TGTGCCACCCGAAGCAGCGGCTACACCGGGGAGCTGTTTTTT.

The rearrangement joins TRBV6-2 or TRBV6-3 to TRBJ2-3; D is perhaps TRBD1 (6 bases). The CDR3 extends over 15 amino acids. V lost 6 bases and J 1 base, leaving 14 bases between the germline ends. CDR1 and CDR2 from the germline V gene are MNHEY and SVGEGT. In DNA, the CDR3 is TGTGCCAGCAGCCACTGGGCAGGGGGCACAGATACGCAGTATTTT. Amino acid sequence: CASSHWAGGTDTQYF.

The rearrangement links TRBV5-1 to TRBJ2-5, with D perhaps TRBD1 (6 bases). CDR3 length: 14 residues. Trimming took 0 bases from V and 5 from J, leaving 11 bases between them. Per the germline V gene, CDR1 is SGHRS and CDR2 is YFSETQ. CDR3 sequence (DNA): TGCGCCAGCAGCTTGGCAGGGGTTGGGGAGACCCAGTACTTC. This sequence encodes CASSLAGVGETQYF. Full variable domain (outside the CDR3, taken from reference TRBV5-1 and TRBJ2-5): KAGVTQTPRYLIKTRGQQVTLSCSPISGHRSVSWYQQTPGQGLQFLFEYFSETQRNKGNFPGRFSGRQFSNSRSEMNVSTLELGDSALYLCASSLAGVGETQYFGPGTRLLVL.